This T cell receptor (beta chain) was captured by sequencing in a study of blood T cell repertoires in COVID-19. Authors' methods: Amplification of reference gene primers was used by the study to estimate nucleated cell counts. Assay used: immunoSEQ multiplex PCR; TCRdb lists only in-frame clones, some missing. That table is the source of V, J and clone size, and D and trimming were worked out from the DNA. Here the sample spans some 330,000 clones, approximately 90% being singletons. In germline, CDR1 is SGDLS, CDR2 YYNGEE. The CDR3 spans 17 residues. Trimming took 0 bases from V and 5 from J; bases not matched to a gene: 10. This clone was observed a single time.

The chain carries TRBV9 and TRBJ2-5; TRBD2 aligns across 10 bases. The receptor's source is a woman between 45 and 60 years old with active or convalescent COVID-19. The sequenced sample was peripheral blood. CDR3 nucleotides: TGTGCCAGCAGCGTAGGGGCTAGCGGGAGTATTAGCGAGACCCAGTACTTC. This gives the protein CASSVGASGSISETQYF.